One sample yielded the 22 T cell receptor beta chains listed below, sequenced in a study of blood T cell repertoires in COVID-19. The protocol was immunoSEQ multiplex PCR, while the TCRdb copy is restricted to in-frame clones and leaves out a portion. The sample has over 200,000 clones; around 83% are singletons. Sequencing was performed on peripheral blood. Every receptor here comes from an elderly man with acute or convalescent COVID-19.

CDR3 sequence reads: CASSERGGGDGNTIYF. The CDR3 bases are TGTGCCAGCAGTGAACGGGGAGGGGGTGACGGAAACACCATATATTTT. The chain carries TRBV2 and TRBJ1-3, with TRBD1 as a possible D gene (6 bases). The V gene's germline CDR1 is SNHLY and CDR2 FYNNEI. V dropped 2 bases and J dropped 4 bases, with 15 bases sitting between them. The CDR3 has 16 amino acids.

This clone was picked up one time. This chain joins TRBV7-3 and TRBJ2-5; D gene uncertain. CDR1 is SGHTA and CDR2 is FQGTGA in the germline V gene. Trimming removed 4 bases at V and 5 bases at J, with 11 bases between. CDR3 length equals 13 residues. The CDR3 here is CASSSGARETQYF. The CDR3 nucleotides are TGTGCCAGCAGCTCGGGTGCTCGGGAGACCCAGTACTTC. Full variable domain (rest looked up from reference TRBV7-3 and TRBJ2-5): GAGVSQTPSNKVTEKGKYVELRCDPISGHTALYWYRQSLGQGPEFLIYFQGTGAADDSGLPNDRFFAVRPEGSVSTLKIQRTERGDSAVYLCASSSGARETQYFGPGTRLLVL.

V gene TRBV5-1 combines with J gene TRBJ2-7, with TRBD1 matching 7 bases. The CDR3 has 14 residues. V trimming: 3 bases; J trimming: 3 bases; junction bases outside the gene matches: 6. Germline V gives CDR1 SGHRS, CDR2 YFSETQ. The chain's CDR3 is CASSSGTEIYEQYF. Here the CDR3 DNA reads TGCGCCAGCAGCTCCGGGACAGAGATCTACGAGCAGTACTTC.

The V call is TRBV18, the J call TRBJ2-1; D not resolved. Germline V gene data show CDR1 as KGHSH and CDR2 as LQKENI. Trimming took 2 bases from V and 4 from J, leaving 6 bases between them. The CDR3 runs 13 residues. The CDR3 coding sequence is TGTGCCAGCTCACCAAACAGTTACAATGAGCAGTTCTTC. Amino acid sequence: CASSPNSYNEQFF.

The CDR3 sequence: CASSPGVRNEQFF. CDR3 in DNA: TGTGCCAGCAGCCCCGGGGTTAGGAATGAGCAGTTCTTC. The rearrangement links TRBV11-2 to TRBJ2-1; D perhaps matches TRBD2 (5 bases). The ends were cut back, 5 bases at V and 7 bases at J, with 12 bases in the middle. The germline V gene has CDR1 SGHAT and CDR2 FQNNGV. CDR3 length equals 13 residues.

This clone was recorded only once. One junction end does not reproduce the germline sequence, and a read error may be involved. The chain carries TRBV3-1 (or the pseudogene TRBV3-2) and TRBJ2-5; 7 nucleotides align to TRBD1. Looked up from germline, CDR1 is LGHDT and CDR2 is YNNKEL (reference sequence). The CDR3 is 13 residues long. The CDR3 sequence: CASSQDGQAKRDF. DNA of the CDR3: TGTGCCAGCAGCCAAGATGGACAGGCCAAACGGGACTTC.

The chain links TRBV27 to TRBJ2-7, with TRBD2 identical over 7 bases. The CDR3 has 14 amino acids. Germline V gene sequence: CDR1 MNHEY, CDR2 SMNVEV (reference sequence). Losses at the gene ends were 2 bases for V and 5 bases for J; bases not matched to a gene: 6. The DNA of the CDR3 is TGTGCCAGCAGTTTAGCGGGAGTAGGCCACGAGCAGTACTTC. It is translated as CASSLAGVGHEQYF.

This chain links TRBV27 with TRBJ2-3; 9 bases map to TRBD1. This CDR3 comprises 15 residues. V lost 6 bases to trimming and J lost 3 bases; unmatched junction nucleotides: 7. Germline V gene sequence: CDR1 MNHEY, CDR2 SMNVEV (reference sequence). The CDR3 DNA sequence: TGTGCCAGCAGCAGGACAGGGGTGGGGACAGATACGCAGTATTTT. Its translation: CASSRTGVGTDTQYF.

This clone was found once. The chain recombines TRBV5-1 with TRBJ2-5, with 7 bases that match TRBD1. CDR1 is SGHRS and CDR2 is YFSETQ in the germline V gene. The length of the CDR3 is 14 residues. V dropped 5 bases and J dropped 5; count of bases not matched to a gene: 9. This CDR3 is CASRPIQGRETQYF. The CDR3 nucleotides read TGCGCCAGCAGACCGATACAGGGGCGTGAGACCCAGTACTTC.

This clone was counted between two and nine times. This chain uses TRBV6-5 with TRBJ2-4; 7 bases are shared with TRBD2. V was clipped by 7 bases and J by 1 base; unmatched bases: 7. Germline CDR1 and CDR2: MNHEY and SVGAGI. The CDR3 length is 15 residues. CDR3 loop: CASNRGESAKNIQYF. The CDR3 DNA sequence: TGTGCCAGCAACCGGGGGGAGTCGGCCAAAAACATTCAGTACTTC.

The chain carries TRBV10-3 and TRBJ1-5; D is perhaps TRBD1 (5 bases). Trimming pared 3 bases from V and 6 bases from J, leaving 15 bases between. This CDR3 is 15 amino acids long. Germline V gives CDR1 ENHRY, CDR2 SYGVKD. For the CDR3, the DNA is TGTGCCATCAGTGAAGGTGCAGGGAAGCGTCAGCCCCAGCATTTT. It encodes CAISEGAGKRQPQHF.

The V and J genes are TRBV28 and TRBJ1-5; 10 bases fit TRBD1. With 6 bases clipped from V and 6 bases from J, the junction kept 8 bases outside the gene matches. Germline CDR1 and CDR2: MDHEN and SYDVKM. This CDR3 spans 15 amino acids. The CDR3, as DNA: TGTGCCAGCAGCCAGAGGACAGGGGGAAGTCAGCCCCAGCATTTT. This translates into CASSQRTGGSQPQHF.

V and J are TRBV6-1 and TRBJ2-7, with D possibly being TRBD2 (7 bases). With 1 base removed from V and 2 bases from J, the gap between germline ends came to 12 bases. From germline, CDR1 is MNHNS and CDR2 SASEGT. The CDR3 covers 15 residues. The CDR3 bases are TGTGCCAGCAGTGAAGGTCTAGGGGGGGCCTACGAGCAGTACTTC. Translated: CASSEGLGGAYEQYF.

The rearrangement uses TRBV5-1 and TRBJ1-4, with 9 bases matching TRBD1. J was trimmed by 8 bases and V by 4 bases; bases with no gene match: 12. The CDR3 spans 16 residues. The V gene's germline CDR1 is SGHRS and CDR2 YFSETQ. CDR3 nucleotides: TGCGCCAGCAGCCCACAGCCCTCGGGACAGGGCGAAAAACTGTTTTTT. The encoded protein is CASSPQPSGQGEKLFF.

The chain couples TRBV18 to TRBJ2-5, with D possibly matching TRBD1 (6 bases). V was pared by 2 bases and J by 4 bases, with 14 bases between. From germline, CDR1 is KGHSH and CDR2 LQKENI. This CDR3 has 15 amino acids. DNA for the CDR3: TGTGCCAGCTCACCAGGGGGCAGCCCGGGAGAGACCCAGTACTTC. Its translation: CASSPGGSPGETQYF.

The chain carries TRBV30 and TRBJ1-5; D possibly corresponds to TRBD1 (5 bases). CDR3 length: 13 residues. Germline-derived CDR1 and CDR2 are GTSNPN and SVGIG (reference sequence). The germline V and J ends were trimmed by 4 bases and 2 bases, with 9 bases remaining between them. The CDR3 bases are TGTGCCTGGACCGAAGGGGGCAATCAGCCCCAGCATTTT. It translates to CAWTEGGNQPQHF.

The chain links TRBV3-1 (or the pseudogene TRBV3-2) to TRBJ1-2; 7 bases agree with TRBD1. Per germline, CDR1 LGHDT and CDR2 YNNKEL (reference sequence). The length of the CDR3 is 13 residues. V shed 5 bases, J shed 8 bases, and the junction held 8 bases outside the gene matches. CDR3 region: CASSGTATWGYTF. Written as DNA, the CDR3 is TGTGCCAGCAGCGGGACAGCCACCTGGGGCTACACCTTC.

The CDR3 nucleotides read TGTGCCAGCAGTCCCGGGGGGGCGACAGATACGCAGTATTTT. Translated: CASSPGGATDTQYF. The rearrangement links TRBV28 to TRBJ2-3, with TRBD2 identical over 8 bases. The germline V gene has CDR1 MDHEN and CDR2 SYDVKM. The CDR3 spans 14 residues. After removal of 5 bases from V and 3 bases from J, the junction contained 4 bases not matched to a gene.

The chain recombines TRBV3-1 (or the pseudogene TRBV3-2) with TRBJ2-3; D perhaps matches TRBD1 (6 bases). The V and J ends lost 0 bases and 6 bases respectively, with 7 bases between them. This CDR3 comprises 13 residues. The germline CDR1 and CDR2 sequences are LGHDT and YNNKEL (reference sequence). CDR3 in amino acids: CASSQDGGDTQYF. For the CDR3, the DNA is TGTGCCAGCAGCCAAGATGGGGGCGATACGCAGTATTTT.

This clone showed up just once. J is TRBJ2-5 and V is TRBV29-1; 7 bases agree with TRBD1. This CDR3 is 14 amino acids long. Per germline, CDR1 SQVTM and CDR2 ANQGSEA. V was pared by 2 bases and J by 2 bases, with 5 bases of the junction left unmatched. The CDR3 here is CSVEKGAGQETQYF. CDR3 coding DNA: TGCAGCGTTGAAAAGGGGGCAGGACAAGAGACCCAGTACTTC.

CDR3 DNA: TGTGCCAGCAGTTCCAACCCCCTTTTACGGGAGCACGGGAATGAGCAGTTCTTC. Encoded protein: CASSSNPLLREHGNEQFF. The rearrangement joins TRBV27 to TRBJ2-1, with D possibly being TRBD2 (6 bases). Trimming removed 4 bases from V and 7 bases from J, with 26 bases in between. Germline assignment: CDR1 MNHEY and CDR2 SMNVEV (reference sequence). The CDR3 is 18 amino acids.

This clone was seen a handful of times. This chain connects TRBV5-4 to TRBJ1-6; the D gene is possibly TRBD1 (6 bases). V gave up 1 base and J gave up 10 bases, with 15 bases separating them. The CDR3 length is 15 residues. The germline CDR1 and CDR2 sequences are SGHNT and YYREEE (reference sequence). CDR3 region: CASSLWAGAKSPLHF. The CDR3 coding sequence is TGTGCCAGCAGCTTGTGGGCAGGGGCGAAATCACCCCTCCACTTT.